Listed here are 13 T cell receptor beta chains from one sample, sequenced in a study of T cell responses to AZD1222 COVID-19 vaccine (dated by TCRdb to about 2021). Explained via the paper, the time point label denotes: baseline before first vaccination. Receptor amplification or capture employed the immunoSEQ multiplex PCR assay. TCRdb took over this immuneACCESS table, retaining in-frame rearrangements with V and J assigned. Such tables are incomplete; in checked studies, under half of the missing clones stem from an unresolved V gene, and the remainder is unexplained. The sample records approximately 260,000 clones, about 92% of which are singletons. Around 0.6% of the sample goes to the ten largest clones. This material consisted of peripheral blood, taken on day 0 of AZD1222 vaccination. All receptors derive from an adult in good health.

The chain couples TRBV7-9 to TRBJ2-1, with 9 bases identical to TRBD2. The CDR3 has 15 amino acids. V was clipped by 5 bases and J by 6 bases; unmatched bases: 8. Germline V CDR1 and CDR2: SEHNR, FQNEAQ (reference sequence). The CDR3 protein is CASSQISGRSNEQFF. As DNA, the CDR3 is TGTGCCAGCAGCCAGATAAGCGGGAGGTCCAATGAGCAGTTCTTC.

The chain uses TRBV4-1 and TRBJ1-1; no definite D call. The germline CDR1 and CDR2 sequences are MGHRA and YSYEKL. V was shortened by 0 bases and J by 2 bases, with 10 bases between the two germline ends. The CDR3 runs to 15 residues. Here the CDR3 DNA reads TGCGCCAGCAGCCAAGATCCGGCAGCTAACACTGAAGCTTTCTTT. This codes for CASSQDPAANTEAFF.

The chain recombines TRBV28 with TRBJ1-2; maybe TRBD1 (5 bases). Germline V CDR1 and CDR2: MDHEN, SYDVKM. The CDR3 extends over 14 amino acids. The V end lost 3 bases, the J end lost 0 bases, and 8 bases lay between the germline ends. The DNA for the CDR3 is TGTGCCAGCAGTTTGACAGCCCCTAACTATGGCTACACCTTC. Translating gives CASSLTAPNYGYTF.

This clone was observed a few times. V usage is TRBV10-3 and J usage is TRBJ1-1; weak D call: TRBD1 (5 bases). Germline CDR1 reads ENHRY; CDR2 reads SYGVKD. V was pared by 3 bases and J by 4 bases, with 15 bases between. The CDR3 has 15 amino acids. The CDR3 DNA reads TGTGCCATCAGTGATTTGGGGACGGTCGGCACTGAAGCTTTCTTT. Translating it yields CAISDLGTVGTEAFF.

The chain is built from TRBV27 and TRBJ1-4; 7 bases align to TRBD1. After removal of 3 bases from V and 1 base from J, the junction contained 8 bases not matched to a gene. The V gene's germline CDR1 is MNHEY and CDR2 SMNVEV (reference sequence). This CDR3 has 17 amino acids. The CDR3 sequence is CASSLTGYRGTNEKLFF. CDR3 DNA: TGTGCCAGCAGTTTGACAGGGTATCGAGGAACTAATGAAAAACTGTTTTTT.

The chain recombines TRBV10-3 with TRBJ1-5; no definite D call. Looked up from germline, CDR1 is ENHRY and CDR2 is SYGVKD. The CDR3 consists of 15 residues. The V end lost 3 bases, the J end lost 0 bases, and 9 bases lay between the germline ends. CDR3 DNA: TGTGCCATCAGTGATGGGTCTTATAGCAATCAGCCCCAGCATTTT. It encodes CAISDGSYSNQPQHF.

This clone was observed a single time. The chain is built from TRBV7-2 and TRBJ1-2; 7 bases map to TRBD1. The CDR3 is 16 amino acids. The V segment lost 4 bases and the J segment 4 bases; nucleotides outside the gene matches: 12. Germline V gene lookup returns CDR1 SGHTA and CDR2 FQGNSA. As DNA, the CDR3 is TGTGCCAGCAGCTCCCCCGGAGGAGGGGGCGGCTATGGCTACACCTTC. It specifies CASSSPGGGGGYGYTF.

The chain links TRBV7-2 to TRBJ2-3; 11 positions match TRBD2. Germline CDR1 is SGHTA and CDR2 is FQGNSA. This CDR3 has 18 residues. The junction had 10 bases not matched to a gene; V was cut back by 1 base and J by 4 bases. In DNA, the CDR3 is TGTGCCAGCAGCTTAGGCCCCCTTAGCGGGAGGGGTGCAGATACGCAGTATTTT. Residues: CASSLGPLSGRGADTQYF.

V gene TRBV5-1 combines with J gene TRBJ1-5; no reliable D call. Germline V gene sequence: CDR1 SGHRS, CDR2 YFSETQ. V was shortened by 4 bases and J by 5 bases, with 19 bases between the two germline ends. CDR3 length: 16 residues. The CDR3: CASSDLGEGSYQPQHF. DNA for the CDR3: TGCGCCAGCAGCGACCTCGGAGAAGGATCTTATCAGCCCCAGCATTTT.

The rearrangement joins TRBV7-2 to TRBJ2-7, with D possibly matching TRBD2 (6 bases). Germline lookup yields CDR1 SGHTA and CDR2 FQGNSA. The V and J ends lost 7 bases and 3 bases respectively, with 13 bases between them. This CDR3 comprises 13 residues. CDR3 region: CASTIAGNYEQYF. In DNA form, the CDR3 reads TGTGCCAGCACCATTGCGGGGAACTACGAGCAGTACTTC.

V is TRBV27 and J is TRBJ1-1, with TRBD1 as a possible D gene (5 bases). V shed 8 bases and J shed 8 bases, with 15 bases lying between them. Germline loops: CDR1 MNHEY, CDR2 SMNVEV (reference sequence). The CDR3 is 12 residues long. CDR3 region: CASGMRGTEAFF. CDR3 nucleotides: TGTGCCAGCGGTATGCGAGGGACCGAAGCTTTCTTT.

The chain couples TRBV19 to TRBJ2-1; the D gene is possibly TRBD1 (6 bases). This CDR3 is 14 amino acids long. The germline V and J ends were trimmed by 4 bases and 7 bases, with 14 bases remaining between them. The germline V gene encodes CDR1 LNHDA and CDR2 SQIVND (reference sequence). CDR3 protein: CASSTRQGRNEQFF. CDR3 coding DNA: TGTGCCAGTAGTACCCGGCAGGGGAGAAATGAGCAGTTCTTC.

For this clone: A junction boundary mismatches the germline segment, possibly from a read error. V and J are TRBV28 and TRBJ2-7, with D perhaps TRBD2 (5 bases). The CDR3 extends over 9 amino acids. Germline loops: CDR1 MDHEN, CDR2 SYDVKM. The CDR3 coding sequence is TGTGCCAGCAGTTTCCCATGGACTTTC. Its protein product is CASSFPWTF.